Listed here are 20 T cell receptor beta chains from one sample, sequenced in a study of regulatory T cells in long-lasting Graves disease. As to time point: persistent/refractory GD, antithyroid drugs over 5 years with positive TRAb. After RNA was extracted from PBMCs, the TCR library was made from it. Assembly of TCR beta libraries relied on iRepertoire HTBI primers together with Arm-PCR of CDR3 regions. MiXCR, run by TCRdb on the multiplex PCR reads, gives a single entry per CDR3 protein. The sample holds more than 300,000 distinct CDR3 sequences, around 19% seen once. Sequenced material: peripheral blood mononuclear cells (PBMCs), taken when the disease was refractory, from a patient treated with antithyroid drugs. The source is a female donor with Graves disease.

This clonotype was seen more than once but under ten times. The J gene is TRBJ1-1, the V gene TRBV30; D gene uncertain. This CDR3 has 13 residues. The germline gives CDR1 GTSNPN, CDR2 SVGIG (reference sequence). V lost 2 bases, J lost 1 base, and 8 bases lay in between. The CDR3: CAWSSMANTEAFF. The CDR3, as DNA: TGTGCCTGGAGTTCTATGGCGAACACTGAAGCTTTCTTT.

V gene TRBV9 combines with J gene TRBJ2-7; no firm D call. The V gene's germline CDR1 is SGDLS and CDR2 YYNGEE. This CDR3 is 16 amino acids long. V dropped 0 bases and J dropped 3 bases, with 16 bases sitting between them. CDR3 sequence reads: CASSVVGSRAIYEQYF. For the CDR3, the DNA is TGTGCCAGCAGCGTAGTAGGTAGCCGAGCCATCTACGAGCAGTACTTC.

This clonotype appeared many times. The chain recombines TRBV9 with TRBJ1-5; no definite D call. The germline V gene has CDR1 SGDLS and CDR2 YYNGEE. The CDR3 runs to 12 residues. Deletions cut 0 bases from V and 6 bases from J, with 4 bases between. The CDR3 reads CASSVVGQPQHF. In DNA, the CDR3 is TGTGCCAGCAGCGTAGTGGGTCAGCCCCAGCATTTT. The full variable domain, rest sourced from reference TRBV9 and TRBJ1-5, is DSGVTQTPKHLITATGQRVTLRCSPRSGDLSVYWYQQSLDQGLQFLIQYYNGEERAKGNILERFSAQQFPDLHSELNLSSLELGDSALYFCASSVVGQPQHFGDGTRLSIL.

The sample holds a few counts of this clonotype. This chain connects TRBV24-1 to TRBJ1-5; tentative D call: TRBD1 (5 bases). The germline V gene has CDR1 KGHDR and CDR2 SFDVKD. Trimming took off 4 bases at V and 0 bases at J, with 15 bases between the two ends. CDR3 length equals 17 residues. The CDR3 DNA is TGTGCCACCAGTGAGGGGACGAGGGGCCATAGCAATCAGCCCCAGCATTTT. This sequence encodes CATSEGTRGHSNQPQHF.

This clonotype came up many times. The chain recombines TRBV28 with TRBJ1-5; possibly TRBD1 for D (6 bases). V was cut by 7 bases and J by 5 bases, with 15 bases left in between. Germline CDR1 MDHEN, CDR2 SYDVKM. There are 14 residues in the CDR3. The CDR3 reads CASTPSGGHQPQHF. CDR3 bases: TGTGCCAGCACCCCCTCCGGGGGCCATCAGCCCCAGCATTTT.

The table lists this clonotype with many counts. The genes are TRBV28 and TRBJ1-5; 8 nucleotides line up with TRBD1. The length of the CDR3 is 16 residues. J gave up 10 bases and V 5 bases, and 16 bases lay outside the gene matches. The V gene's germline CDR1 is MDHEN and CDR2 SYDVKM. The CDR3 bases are TGTGCCAGCAGTCCCATGGGACAGGCCCGCCGAGGCCCCCAGCATTTT. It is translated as CASSPMGQARRGPQHF.

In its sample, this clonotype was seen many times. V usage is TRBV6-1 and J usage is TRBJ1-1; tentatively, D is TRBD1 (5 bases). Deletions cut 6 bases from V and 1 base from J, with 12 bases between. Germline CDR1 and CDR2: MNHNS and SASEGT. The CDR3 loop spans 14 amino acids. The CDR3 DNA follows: TGTGCCAGCAGGACAATTCAGGGGAACACTGAAGCTTTCTTT. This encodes CASRTIQGNTEAFF.

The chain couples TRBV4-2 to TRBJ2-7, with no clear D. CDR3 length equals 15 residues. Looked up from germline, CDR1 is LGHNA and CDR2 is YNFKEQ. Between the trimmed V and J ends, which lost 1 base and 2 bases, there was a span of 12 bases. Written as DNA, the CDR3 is TGTGCCAGCAGCCAAGCCTCCGGGCTTCCCTACGAGCAGTACTTC. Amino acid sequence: CASSQASGLPYEQYF.

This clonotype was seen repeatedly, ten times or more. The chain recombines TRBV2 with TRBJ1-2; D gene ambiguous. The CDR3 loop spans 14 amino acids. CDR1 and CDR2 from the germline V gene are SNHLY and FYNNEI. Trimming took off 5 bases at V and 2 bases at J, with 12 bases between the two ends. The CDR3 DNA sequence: TGTGCCAGCAGTCCCTATGAGGTGAACTATGGCTACACCTTC. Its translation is CASSPYEVNYGYTF.

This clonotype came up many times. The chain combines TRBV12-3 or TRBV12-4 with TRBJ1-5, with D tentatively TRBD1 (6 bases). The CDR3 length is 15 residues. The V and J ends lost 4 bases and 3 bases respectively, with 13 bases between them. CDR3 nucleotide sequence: TGTGCCAGCAGTTCAACAGGGATTCCCAATCAGCCCCAGCATTTT. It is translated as CASSSTGIPNQPQHF.

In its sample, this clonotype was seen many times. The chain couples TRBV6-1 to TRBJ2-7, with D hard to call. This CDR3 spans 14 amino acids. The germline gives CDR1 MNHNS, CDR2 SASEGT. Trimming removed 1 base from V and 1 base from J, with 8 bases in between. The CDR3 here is CASSEGDWSYEQYF. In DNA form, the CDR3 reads TGTGCCAGCAGTGAAGGAGATTGGTCCTACGAGCAGTACTTC.

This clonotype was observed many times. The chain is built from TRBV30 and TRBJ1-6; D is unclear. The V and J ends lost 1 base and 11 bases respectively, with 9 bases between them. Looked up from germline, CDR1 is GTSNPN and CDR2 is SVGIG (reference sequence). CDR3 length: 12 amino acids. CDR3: CAWSGTRTPLHF. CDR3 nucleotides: TGTGCCTGGAGTGGCACGCGCACACCCCTCCACTTT.

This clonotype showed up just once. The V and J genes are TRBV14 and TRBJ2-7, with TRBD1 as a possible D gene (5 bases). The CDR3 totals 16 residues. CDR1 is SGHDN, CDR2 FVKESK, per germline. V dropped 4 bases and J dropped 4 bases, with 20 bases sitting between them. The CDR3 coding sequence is TGTGCCAGCAGCCCTTACGATCTAAATAGGGGTTACGAGCAGTACTTC. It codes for CASSPYDLNRGYEQYF.

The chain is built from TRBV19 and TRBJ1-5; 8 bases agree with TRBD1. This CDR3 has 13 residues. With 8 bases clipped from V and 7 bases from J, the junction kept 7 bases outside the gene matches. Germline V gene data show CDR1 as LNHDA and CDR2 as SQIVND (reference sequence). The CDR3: CASFQGAGQPQHF. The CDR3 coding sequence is TGTGCCAGTTTCCAGGGGGCTGGCCAGCCCCAGCATTTT.

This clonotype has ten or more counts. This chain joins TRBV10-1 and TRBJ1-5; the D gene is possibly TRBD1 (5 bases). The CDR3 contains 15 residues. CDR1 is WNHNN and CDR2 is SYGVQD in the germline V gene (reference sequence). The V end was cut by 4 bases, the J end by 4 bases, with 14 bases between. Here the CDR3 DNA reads TGCGCCAGCAGTGGACGGGGGGAGGAGAATCAGCCCCAGCATTTT. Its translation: CASSGRGEENQPQHF.

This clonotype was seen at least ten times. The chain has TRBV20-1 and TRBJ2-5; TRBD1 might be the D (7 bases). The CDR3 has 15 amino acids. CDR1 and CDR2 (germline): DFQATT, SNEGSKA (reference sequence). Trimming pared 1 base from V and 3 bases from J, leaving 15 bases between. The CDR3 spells CSARGRAGTEETQYF. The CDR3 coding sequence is TGCAGTGCTAGAGGCCGCGCGGGGACAGAAGAGACCCAGTACTTC.

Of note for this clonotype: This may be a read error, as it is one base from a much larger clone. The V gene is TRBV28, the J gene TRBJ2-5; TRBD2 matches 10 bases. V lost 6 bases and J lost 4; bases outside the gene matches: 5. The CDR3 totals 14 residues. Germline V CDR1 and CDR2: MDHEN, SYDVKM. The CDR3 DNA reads TGTGCCAGCAGGGAGCGGGGGGGCTTAGAGACCCAGTACTTC. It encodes CASRERGGLETQYF.

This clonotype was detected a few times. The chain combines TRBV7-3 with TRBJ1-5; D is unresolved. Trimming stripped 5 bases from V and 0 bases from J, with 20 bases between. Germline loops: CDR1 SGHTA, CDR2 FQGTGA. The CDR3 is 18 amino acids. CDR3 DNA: TGTGCCAGCAGCAATTCCGGAGTCGACGGGTATAGCAATCAGCCCCAGCATTTT. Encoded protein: CASSNSGVDGYSNQPQHF.

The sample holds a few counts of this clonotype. CDR3 coding DNA: TGTGCCAGCAGTTATGGCGGGGGTTCAGGAGATACGCAGTATTTT. This encodes CASSYGGGSGDTQYF. The V call is TRBV2, the J call TRBJ2-3; 7 bases fit TRBD2. The CDR3 length is 15 residues. CDR1 SNHLY and CDR2 FYNNEI come from the germline V gene. Unmatched junction bases numbered 10, after V lost 5 bases and J lost 5 bases.

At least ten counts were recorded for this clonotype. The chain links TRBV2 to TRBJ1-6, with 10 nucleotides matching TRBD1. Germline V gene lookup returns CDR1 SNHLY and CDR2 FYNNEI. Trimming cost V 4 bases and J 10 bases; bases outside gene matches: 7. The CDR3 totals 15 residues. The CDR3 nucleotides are TGTGCCAGCAGTGTCCGGGACAGGGGCGGATCACCCCTCCACTTT. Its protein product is CASSVRDRGGSPLHF. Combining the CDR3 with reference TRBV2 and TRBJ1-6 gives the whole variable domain EPEVTQTPSHQVTQMGQEVILRCVPISNHLYFYWYRQILGQKVEFLVSFYNNEISEKSEIFDDQFSVERPDGSNFTLKIRSTKLEDSAMYFCASSVRDRGGSPLHFGNGTRLTVT.